Here is one T cell receptor beta chain with its context. What it binds is not known. Germline V gene sequence: CDR1 LNHNV, CDR2 YYDKDF (reference sequence). The V gene lost 0 bases and the J gene lost 5 bases, with 13 bases spanning the gap. This CDR3 has 15 residues. The source of the sample is a study of CD8+CD57+ T cells in acquired aplastic anemia. Study-wide background: DNA recovered from sorted CD4+ and CD8+ cells had a mean of around 3.2 ug.

Whole-study results and caveats: The same twenty-nine CD8+ CDR3 sequences occurred in patients and in controls.

According to the study, genomic DNA was the template for TCR beta VDJ and CDR3 profiling. TCRdb re-called the reads through MiXCR, storing one row per CDR3 protein. This sample has 60,000 or so distinct CDR3 sequences; under 55% occur once, and the top ten carry 2% to 3%. The receptor comes from a human donor in good health, serving as a control. Sequenced input: sorted CD4+, CD8+, or CD8+CD57+ T cells (not recorded which) from PBMCs. The chain links TRBV15 to TRBJ2-5; tentative D call: TRBD2 (5 bases). Here the CDR3 reads CATSRDKRAVETQYF. The DNA for the CDR3 is TGTGCCACCAGCAGAGATAAAAGAGCGGTGGAGACCCAGTACTTC.